Sequencing of this TCR beta chain was carried out in a study of response to subunit inactivated influenza vaccine. Findings and limits, study-wide: The study's authors posited that every seasonal influenza vaccination enlists few new T cells.

V lost 5 bases to trimming and J lost 1 base, with 12 bases between them. This CDR3 contains 14 residues. CDR1 is MNHEY and CDR2 is SMNVEV in the germline V gene (reference sequence). Using its own MiXCR run on the RT-PCR reads, TCRdb lists one record per CDR3 protein. The sample records hundreds of thousands of distinct CDR3 sequences, under 20% being singletons. This clonotype was detected only a few times. What it binds is not known. The chain couples TRBV27 to TRBJ2-7, with D perhaps TRBD2 (6 bases). Here the sequenced sample was PBMCs from blood, taken 4 to 6 days after vaccination. The TCR originated in a man aged 50-60 years who received an inactivated influenza vaccine. CDR3 loop: CASSPGDLSYEQYF. CDR3 DNA sequence: TGTGCCAGCAGTCCCGGGGACTTATCCTACGAGCAGTACTTC.